The following is a T cell receptor (beta chain) sequence with its context. The target antigen is unknown. Together with a sample-barcoded 5' primer, a J-beta primer mix was included in a second PCR lasting roughly 7 to 11 cycles. MiXCR was run by TCRdb on the 5' RACE reads, yielding one entry per CDR3 protein. The table records around 990,000 distinct CDR3 sequences, around 27% of them present only once. The data originate from a study of blood T cells in healthy people across ages. Notes on the study in general: Observed TCR beta diversity per million T cells went down as age went up. This fall followed a roughly linear course with age.

Germline CDR1 is SGHDN and CDR2 is FVKESK. The CDR3 spans 14 residues. The germline V and J ends were trimmed by 4 bases and 6 bases, with 14 bases remaining between them. This same sample was also taken into another study, of T cells of mothers and their children. This second report adds: From each mother came over 8 million TCR beta CDR3 reads, and from each child came approximately 2.8 million.

Sequencing was done on a sample of blood. The V call is TRBV14, the J call TRBJ2-3; tentative D call: TRBD1 (5 bases). The sequence was collected from a girl aged 2 to 10 in good health. The CDR3 region is CASSPVGVGDTQYF. CDR3 DNA: TGTGCCAGCAGCCCCGTAGGGGTAGGGGATACGCAGTATTTT.